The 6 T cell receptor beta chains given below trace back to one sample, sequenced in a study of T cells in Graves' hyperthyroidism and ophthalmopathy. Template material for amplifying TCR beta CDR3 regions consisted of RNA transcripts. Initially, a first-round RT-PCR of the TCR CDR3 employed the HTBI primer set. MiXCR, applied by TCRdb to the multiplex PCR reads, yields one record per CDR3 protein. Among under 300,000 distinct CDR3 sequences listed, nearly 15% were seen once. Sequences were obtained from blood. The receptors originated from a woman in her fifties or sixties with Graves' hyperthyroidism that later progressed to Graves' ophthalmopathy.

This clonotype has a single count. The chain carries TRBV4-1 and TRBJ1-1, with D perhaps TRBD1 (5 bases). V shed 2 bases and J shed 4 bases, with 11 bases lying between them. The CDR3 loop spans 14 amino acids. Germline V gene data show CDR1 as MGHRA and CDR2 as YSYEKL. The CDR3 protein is CASSQSRDGTEAFF. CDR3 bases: TGCGCCAGCAGCCAATCCAGGGATGGCACTGAAGCTTTCTTT.

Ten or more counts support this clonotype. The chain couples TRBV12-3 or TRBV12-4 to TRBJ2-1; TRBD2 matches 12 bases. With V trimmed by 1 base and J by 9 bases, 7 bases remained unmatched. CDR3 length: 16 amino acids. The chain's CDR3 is CASSLGRTSGMSEQFF. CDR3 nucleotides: TGTGCCAGCAGTTTAGGAAGGACTAGCGGGATGAGTGAGCAGTTCTTC.

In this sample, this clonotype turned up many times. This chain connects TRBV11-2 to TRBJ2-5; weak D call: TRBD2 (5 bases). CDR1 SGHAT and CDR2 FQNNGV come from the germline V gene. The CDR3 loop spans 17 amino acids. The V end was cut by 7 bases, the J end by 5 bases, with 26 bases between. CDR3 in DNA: TGTGCCAGCACCGGGGATGGGTTCTCGCAGGTTTGGGAGACCCAGTACTTC. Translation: CASTGDGFSQVWETQYF.

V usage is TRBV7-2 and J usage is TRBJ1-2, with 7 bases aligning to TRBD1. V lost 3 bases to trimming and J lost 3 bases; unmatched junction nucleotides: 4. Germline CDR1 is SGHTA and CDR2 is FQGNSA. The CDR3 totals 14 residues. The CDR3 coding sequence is TGTGCCAGCAGCTTTTACAGGGGATACTATGGCTACACCTTC. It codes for CASSFYRGYYGYTF. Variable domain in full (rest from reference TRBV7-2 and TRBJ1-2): GAGVSQSPSNKVTEKGKDVELRCDPISGHTALYWYRQSLGQGLEFLIYFQGNSAPDKSGLPSDRFSAERTGGSVSTLTIQRTQQEDSAVYLCASSFYRGYYGYTFGSGTRLTVV.

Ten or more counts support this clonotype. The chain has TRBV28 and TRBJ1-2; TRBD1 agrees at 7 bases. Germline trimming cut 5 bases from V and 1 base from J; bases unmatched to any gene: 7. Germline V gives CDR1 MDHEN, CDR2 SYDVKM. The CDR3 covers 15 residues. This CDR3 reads CASSARDRLNYGYTF. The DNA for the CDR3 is TGTGCCAGCAGTGCTAGGGACAGACTTAACTATGGCTACACCTTC.

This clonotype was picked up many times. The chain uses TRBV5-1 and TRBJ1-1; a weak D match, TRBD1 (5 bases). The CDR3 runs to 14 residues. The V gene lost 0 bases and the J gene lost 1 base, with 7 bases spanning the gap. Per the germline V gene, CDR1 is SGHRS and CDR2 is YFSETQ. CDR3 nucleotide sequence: TGCGCCAGCAGCTTGGACGGGGGGAACACTGAAGCTTTCTTT. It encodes CASSLDGGNTEAFF.